The 10 T cell receptor beta chains listed next were all sequenced from one sample in a study of cytomegalovirus exposure and HLA in healthy donors. The PCR made use of 60 Vbeta and 13 Jbeta primers. Some clones are missing from TCRdb's copy, which holds only in-frame ones; the method was immunoSEQ multiplex PCR. The sample yields roughly 150,000 clones, 75% to 90% seen once. Sequenced input: PBMCs. The receptors shown here come from a male donor in good health and CMV-seronegative.

The chain employs TRBV5-1 and TRBJ1-4; 7 bases agree with TRBD1. CDR3 length equals 15 residues. J was trimmed by 4 bases and V by 4 bases; bases with no gene match: 7. Germline CDR1 is SGHRS and CDR2 is YFSETQ. For the CDR3, the DNA is TGCGCCAGCAGCGTACAGGGGCCGATTAATGAAAAACTGTTTTTT. This codes for CASSVQGPINEKLFF.

The chain is built from TRBV5-4 and TRBJ1-6; D might be TRBD1 (6 bases). This CDR3 region has 13 residues. Trimming stripped 5 bases from V and 7 bases from J, with 10 bases between. Germline CDR1 reads SGHNT; CDR2 reads YYREEE (reference sequence). The chain's CDR3 is CASRSGQNSPLHF. The CDR3 DNA follows: TGTGCCAGCAGATCCGGACAGAATTCACCCCTCCACTTT.

The chain links TRBV18 to TRBJ1-5, with D perhaps TRBD1 (5 bases). The CDR3 runs 14 residues. Germline loops: CDR1 KGHSH, CDR2 LQKENI. Trimming took off 3 bases at V and 8 bases at J, with 14 bases between the two ends. CDR3 sequence reads: CASSPGPGEEPQHF. The CDR3 bases are TGTGCCAGCTCACCGGGGCCGGGAGAGGAGCCCCAGCATTTT. Filled out from reference TRBV18 and TRBJ1-5, the complete variable domain reads NAGVMQNPRHLVRRRGQEARLRCSPMKGHSHVYWYRQLPEEGLKFMVYLQKENIIDESGMPKERFSAEFPKEGPSILRIQQVVRGDSAAYFCASSPGPGEEPQHFGDGTRLSIL.

CDR3 sequence: CASSAGTSDPYEQYF. The CDR3 bases are TGTGCCAGCAGCGCCGGGACTAGCGACCCCTACGAGCAGTACTTC. This rearrangement joins TRBV5-4 to TRBJ2-7; 10 positions match TRBD2. From germline, CDR1 is SGHNT and CDR2 YYREEE (reference sequence). With 4 bases clipped from V and 2 bases from J, the junction kept 6 bases outside the gene matches. There are 15 residues in the CDR3.

CDR3 protein: CASSGWAEMGEKLFF. The CDR3, as DNA: TGTGCCAGCAGCGGCTGGGCAGAGATGGGTGAAAAACTGTTTTTT. The V call is TRBV9, the J call TRBJ1-4; D call uncertain. Germline V lookup: CDR1 SGDLS, CDR2 YYNGEE. This CDR3 has 15 amino acids. Trimming pared 3 bases from V and 7 bases from J, leaving 16 bases between.

The rearrangement uses TRBV6-1 and TRBJ1-3, with D hard to call. Trimming cost V 0 bases and J 4 bases, with 7 bases left between them. Looked up from germline, CDR1 is MNHNS and CDR2 is SASEGT. The CDR3 runs to 14 residues. The CDR3 DNA reads as TGTGCCAGCAGTGAAGCCGGACTAGGAAACACCATATATTTT. Its protein product is CASSEAGLGNTIYF.

The J gene is TRBJ1-5, the V gene TRBV19; D is undetermined. Trimming took 5 bases from V and 6 from J, leaving 11 bases between them. The germline V gene encodes CDR1 LNHDA and CDR2 SQIVND (reference sequence). The CDR3 extends over 13 amino acids. The CDR3 region is CASSSGSGQPQHF. In nucleotides, the CDR3 is TGTGCCAGTAGTTCAGGATCCGGTCAGCCCCAGCATTTT.

This chain uses TRBV10-3 with TRBJ2-1, with D possibly matching TRBD2 (6 bases). V shed 3 bases and J shed 6 bases, with 9 bases lying between them. CDR3 length: 13 residues. Germline V CDR1 and CDR2: ENHRY, SYGVKD. The CDR3 spells CAISDGGRNEQFF. Here the CDR3 DNA reads TGTGCCATCAGTGACGGAGGGCGCAATGAGCAGTTCTTC.

On this clone: At one end, the junction sequence differs from germline, possibly due to a read error. This chain connects TRBV11-2 to TRBJ2-3; 8 bases agree with TRBD1. Germline V lookup: CDR1 SGHAT, CDR2 FQNNGV. The CDR3 spans 11 residues. The CDR3 DNA reads TGTGCCAGCAGCCCAGGGACAGGCCAGGATTTT. Residues: CASSPGTGQDF.

V is TRBV20-1 and J is TRBJ2-7; a possible D gene is TRBD1 (5 bases). V was pared by 2 bases and J by 5 bases, with 7 bases between. This CDR3 has 11 residues. The germline V gene has CDR1 DFQATT and CDR2 SNEGSKA (reference sequence). The CDR3 bases are TGCAGTGCTAGATCAGGGCACGAGCAGTACTTC. It translates to CSARSGHEQYF.